Presented here are 12 T cell receptor beta chains from one specimen sequenced in a study of STAT3 mutations in large granular lymphocyte leukemia. Overall study findings and caveats: In T-cell large granular lymphocyte leukemia, about half of patients showed multiple immunodominant subclonotypes.

Antigens of these TCRs are unknown. Measured with immunoSEQ multiplex PCR; TCRdb has only the in-frame clones, and not every one. The profile shows 1,500 to 2,000 clones, around 60% of them singletons. The sample comprised peripheral blood mononuclear cells. These receptors all stem from a man aged 55 to 69 with T-cell large granular lymphocyte leukemia. Some clones in this sample may be carry-over from other donors' samples.

V usage is TRBV6-1 and J usage is TRBJ2-2; TRBD1 matches at 7 bases. CDR3 size: 13 residues. Germline CDR1 and CDR2: MNHNS and SASEGT. J gave up 3 bases and V 7 bases, and 2 bases lay outside the gene matches. CDR3 protein: CASTQGDTGELFF. The CDR3 DNA is TGTGCCAGCACCCAGGGGGACACCGGGGAGCTGTTTTTT.

The sample holds a few counts of this clone. The chain carries TRBV18 and TRBJ1-4; tentative D call: TRBD1 (5 bases). The CDR3 runs to 15 residues. Per germline, CDR1 KGHSH and CDR2 LQKENI. Trimming took off 6 bases at V and 6 bases at J, with 17 bases between the two ends. CDR3 DNA: TGTGCCAGCTCCAGGGATTTAGCTGCGGATGAAAAACTGTTTTTT. Its protein product is CASSRDLAADEKLFF.

This clone was seen a few times. The chain couples TRBV5-8 to TRBJ1-1, with TRBD1 matching 7 bases. With V trimmed by 4 bases and J by 3 bases, 6 bases remained unmatched. CDR1 and CDR2 from the germline V gene are SGHTS and YDEGEE. This CDR3 spans 14 amino acids. The CDR3 sequence is CASSPDDRDTEAFF. In DNA, the CDR3 is TGTGCCAGCAGCCCCGATGACAGGGACACTGAAGCTTTCTTT.

The table lists this clone with a few counts. The chain combines TRBV5-1 with TRBJ1-1; weak D call: TRBD1 (5 bases). CDR1 SGHRS and CDR2 YFSETQ come from the germline V gene. V was shortened by 6 bases and J by 3 bases, with 12 bases between the two germline ends. This CDR3 comprises 13 residues. CDR3 protein: CASNEGRDTEAFF. In DNA form, the CDR3 reads TGCGCCAGCAACGAGGGGCGGGACACTGAAGCTTTCTTT.

The chain carries TRBV5-1 and TRBJ2-3; D is perhaps TRBD1 or TRBD2 (6 bases each). V lost 0 bases and J lost 5, with 13 bases in between. CDR3 length: 15 residues. CDR1 is SGHRS and CDR2 is YFSETQ in the germline V gene. The CDR3 spells CASSLVGGAGDTQYF. DNA of the CDR3: TGCGCCAGCAGCTTGGTCGGGGGCGCAGGAGATACGCAGTATTTT.

There are a few counts of this clone. The rearrangement links TRBV6-5 to TRBJ1-1, with a possible D match to TRBD1 (6 bases). The V gene's germline CDR1 is MNHEY and CDR2 SVGAGI. There are 15 residues in the CDR3. The V gene lost 0 bases and the J gene lost 1 base, with 9 bases spanning the gap. CDR3 sequence: CASSYSTGQNTEAFF. The CDR3, as DNA: TGTGCCAGCAGTTACTCAACAGGGCAGAACACTGAAGCTTTCTTT.

This clone was observed a handful of times. The chain employs TRBV30 and TRBJ1-2; no firm D call. The CDR3 consists of 14 residues. The ends were cut back, 0 bases at V and 4 bases at J, with 12 bases in the middle. Germline assignment: CDR1 GTSNPN and CDR2 SVGIG (reference sequence). CDR3 in DNA: TGTGCCTGGAGTGTAGGGCAGGCGTCCTATGGCTACACCTTC. It codes for CAWSVGQASYGYTF.

The rearrangement links TRBV5-4 to TRBJ2-5, with 7 bases lining up with TRBD1. CDR1 and CDR2 from the germline V gene are SGHNT and YYREEE (reference sequence). The CDR3 spans 13 residues. The V and J ends lost 4 bases and 5 bases, in that order; junction bases with no gene match: 5. The CDR3, as DNA: TGTGCCAGCAGCCCCCAGGGGGTGGAGACCCAGTACTTC. Amino acid sequence: CASSPQGVETQYF.

As DNA, the CDR3 is TGCAGCGTTGATGGGACCGACTCTGGGGCCAACGTCCTGACTTTC. Translated, it gives CSVDGTDSGANVLTF. The V call is TRBV29-1, the J call TRBJ2-6; possibly TRBD1 or TRBD2 for D (5 bases each). V shed 3 bases and J shed 0 bases, with 9 bases lying between them. The germline CDR1 and CDR2 sequences are SQVTM and ANQGSEA. The CDR3 runs to 15 residues.

The chain uses TRBV6-1 and TRBJ2-5; D gene uncertain. From germline, CDR1 is MNHNS and CDR2 SASEGT. The CDR3 covers 12 residues. V lost 7 bases and J lost 2, with 8 bases in between. The CDR3 spells CASIVNQETQYF. CDR3 bases: TGTGCCAGCATTGTTAATCAAGAGACCCAGTACTTC.

V usage is TRBV5-1 and J usage is TRBJ1-2, with D possibly TRBD1 on 5 matching bases. V lost 3 bases, J lost 6 bases, and 15 bases lay in between. Germline CDR1 reads SGHRS; CDR2 reads YFSETQ. The CDR3 length is 14 residues. The chain's CDR3 is CASSSRSGSDGYTF. CDR3 nucleotides: TGCGCCAGCAGCTCCCGATCAGGGTCCGATGGCTACACCTTC.

The chain combines TRBV7-2 with TRBJ1-5; 11 bases map to TRBD1. This CDR3 is built from 15 residues. The ends lost 4 bases at V and 7 bases at J; junction bases unmatched: 6. The germline gives CDR1 SGHTA, CDR2 FQGNSA. DNA for the CDR3: TGTGCCAGCAGCTCCCAGGGACAGGGGGGACAGCCCCAGCATTTT. Amino acids: CASSSQGQGGQPQHF. The full variable domain, in which reference TRBV7-2 and TRBJ1-5 provide the parts outside the CDR3, is GAGVSQSPSNKVTEKGKDVELRCDPISGHTALYWYRQSLGQGLEFLIYFQGNSAPDKSGLPSDRFSAERTGGSVSTLTIQRTQQEDSAVYLCASSSQGQGGQPQHFGDGTRLSIL.